These 25 T cell receptor beta chains share one sample of origin, sequenced in a study of tissue T cells after allogeneic stem cell transplantation (dated by TCRdb to between 2021 and 2024). The receptor library was made with the immunoSEQ multiplex PCR assay. The source is immuneACCESS, and TCRdb retained only in-frame sequences with V and J called. Part of the clones is not carried over; for the studies checked, unresolved V genes explain less than half of this, and the remainder is unexplained. This sample has about 20,000 clones in its table, and just over 70% of those were observed once. Around 0.93% of the sample is in the top ten clones. The sample comprised spleen. These receptors all stem from a female BALB/c mouse in good health. Mice of this strain bear MHC haplotype H2-d.

In the case of this clone: The genes are named according to mouse. The sequence runs out 1 residue before the end of the CDR3; the remainder is reconstructed from the germline J gene. This chain joins TRBV13-1 and TRBJ2-1, with TRBD2 matching over 9 bases. The germline V gene encodes CDR1 NSHNY and CDR2 SYGAGN. Losses at the gene ends were 7 bases for V and 6 bases for J; bases not matched to a gene: 5. The CDR3 is made up of 13 amino acids. The part of the CDR3 DNA that was read is TGTGCCAGCGGGGAACTGGGGGGTGCTGAGCAGTTC. Its translation is CASGELGGAEQF. The CDR3 as a whole reads CASGELGGAEQFF.

This clone was observed a handful of times. Mouse germline and gene names are used. The read terminates 1 residue ahead of where the CDR3 ends, so the germline J gene completes it. The V and J genes are TRBV16 and TRBJ2-7; perhaps D is TRBD1 or TRBD2 (7 bases each). The CDR3 totals 13 residues. V was trimmed by 3 bases and J by 7 bases, leaving 13 bases between them. Per the germline V gene, CDR1 is SGHSA and CDR2 is FRNQAP. The covered CDR3 bases are TGTGCAAGCAGCTTCAGGGGGGCGCGGGAACAGTAC. Translating gives CASSFRGAREQY. Given in full, the CDR3 is CASSFRGAREQYF. The variable domain in full, with the rest retrieved from reference TRBV16 and TRBJ2-7, is NAGVIQTPRHKVTGKGQEATLWCEPISGHSAVFWYRQTIVQGLEFLTYFRNQAPIDDSGMPKERFSAQMPNQSHSTLKIQSTQPQDSAVYLCASSFRGAREQYFGPGTRLTVL.

As concerns this clone: The gene names given are mouse names. Coverage ceases 1 residue before the CDR3 finishes, and the germline J gene fills in the end. In the same sample, other DNA sequences code for this CDR3. The chain carries TRBV13-1 and TRBJ2-7; TRBD1 agrees at 10 bases. Germline V gene data show CDR1 as NSHNY and CDR2 as SYGAGN. CDR3 length: 14 residues. V dropped 0 bases and J dropped 4; count of bases not matched to a gene: 1. This chain's CDR3 is CASSDGQGAYEQYF. The sequenced part of the CDR3 DNA is TGTGCCAGCAGTGATGGACAGGGGGCTTATGAACAGTAC.

Comments on this clone: Gene names are the mouse ones. The read halts 1 residue ahead of the CDR3 end, with the missing end drawn from the germline J gene. V is TRBV5 and J is TRBJ2-7, with D possibly TRBD1 on 6 matching bases. Trimming stripped 5 bases from V and 0 bases from J, with 11 bases between. Germline CDR1 reads LGHNA; CDR2 reads YNLKQL (reference sequence). The CDR3 is 14 residues long. The DNA read from the CDR3 is TGTGCCAGCAGCTACCGGGACAACTCCTATGAACAGTAC. It translates to CASSYRDNSYEQY. The entire CDR3 is CASSYRDNSYEQYF.

In its sample, this clone was seen a few times. The genes are named according to mouse. Read sequence stops 1 residue before the CDR3 end, and the germline J gene provides the missing end. The rearrangement uses TRBV13-1 and TRBJ2-7; 8 nucleotides line up with TRBD1. Trimming took 2 bases from V and 5 from J; bases not matched to a gene: 3. Germline CDR1 is NSHNY and CDR2 is SYGAGN. The CDR3 consists of 13 residues. Partial CDR3 DNA: TGTGCCAGCAGTGACCAGGGGGCGGATGAACAGTAC. This translates into CASSDQGADEQY. The whole CDR3 region reads CASSDQGADEQYF.

A note on this clone: Each gene name is a mouse one. The CDR3 end lies 1 residue beyond the end of the read and is filled in from the germline J gene. The chain uses TRBV20 and TRBJ2-7, with D unclear. V was pared by 0 bases and J by 4 bases, with 4 bases between. The germline gives CDR1 GFQATS, CDR2 STVNSAI. The CDR3 is 11 amino acids. CDR3 loop: CGARDTYEQYF. The sequenced part of the CDR3 DNA is TGTGGTGCTAGGGACACTTATGAACAGTAC. The variable domain in full, completed from reference TRBV20 and TRBJ2-7, reads GALVYQYPRRTICKSGTSMRMECQAVGFQATSVAWYRQSPQKTFELIALSTVNSAIKYEQNFTQEKFPISHPNLSFSSMTVLNAYLEDRGLYLCGARDTYEQYFGPGTRLTVL.

In regard to this clone: Mouse gene names apply. Read coverage stops 1 residue before the CDR3 terminus; the germline J gene supplies the remainder. The chain is built from TRBV13-3 and TRBJ2-7, with 8 bases aligning to TRBD1. CDR1 is NNHDY and CDR2 is SYVADS in the germline V gene. CDR3 length: 12 amino acids. V gave up 4 bases and J gave up 7 bases; unmatched junction bases: 4. The part of the CDR3 DNA that was read is TGTGCCAGCAGTTGGACAGGGCTAGAACAGTAC. Its translation is CASSWTGLEQY. The complete CDR3 reads CASSWTGLEQYF.

On this clone: These gene names are mouse names. The read ends 1 residue shy of where the CDR3 ends; the end is completed using the germline J gene. V usage is TRBV13-1 and J usage is TRBJ2-1; TRBD2 aligns across 8 bases. Germline lookup yields CDR1 NSHNY and CDR2 SYGAGN. The ends lost 0 bases at V and 8 bases at J; junction bases unmatched: 10. The CDR3 extends over 16 amino acids. CDR3 bases read: TGTGCCAGCAGTGATGGGAAAGGGGGGGCGCGTTCTGAGCAGTTC. Translated, it gives CASSDGKGGARSEQF. The entire CDR3 protein is CASSDGKGGARSEQFF.

Worth noting for this clone: These gene names are mouse names. Read sequence stops 1 residue before the CDR3 end, and the germline J gene provides the missing end. The V gene is TRBV20, the J gene TRBJ2-3, with TRBD2 matching over 9 bases. The length of the CDR3 is 14 residues. CDR1 is GFQATS and CDR2 is STVNSAI in the germline V gene. The ends lost 7 bases at V and 0 bases at J; junction bases unmatched: 5. The CDR3 protein is CGVGLGTSAETLYF. CDR3 bases read: TGTGGTGTCGGACTGGGGACTAGTGCAGAAACGCTGTAT.

As concerns this clone: The genes are named according to mouse. Incomplete CDR3 DNA: TGTGCCAGCAGTATAATGGGGGGCAAGCAAAACACCTTGTAC. This codes for CASSIMGGKQNTLY. The whole CDR3 sequence is CASSIMGGKQNTLYF. The chain has TRBV19 and TRBJ2-4, with TRBD2 as a possible D gene (7 bases). From the germline J gene comes the end of the CDR3, since the read stops 1 residue before it. The germline CDR1 and CDR2 sequences are FNHDT and SITEND (reference sequence). Trimming shortened V by 1 base and J by 3 bases, and 12 bases separated the two germline ends. This CDR3 is built from 15 residues. Supplemented by reference TRBV19 and TRBJ2-4, the full variable domain reads GGIITQTPKFLIGQEGQKLTLKCQQNFNHDTMYWYRQDSGKGLRLIYYSITENDLQKGDLSEGYDASREKKSSFSLTVTSAQKNEMAVFLCASSIMGGKQNTLYFGAGTRLSVL.

A remark on this clone: Mouse germline and gene names are used. The CDR3 end falls 1 residue outside the read, so it is completed with the germline J gene. V usage is TRBV13-2 and J usage is TRBJ2-5; 10 bases match TRBD1. The V segment lost 5 bases and the J segment 4 bases; nucleotides outside the gene matches: 4. Germline V gives CDR1 NNHNN, CDR2 SYGAGS (reference sequence). This CDR3 comprises 14 residues. Incomplete CDR3 DNA: TGTGCCAGCGGGGGGGGACAGGGGAAAGACACCCAGTAC. Its translation is CASGGGQGKDTQY. The CDR3 reads in full as CASGGGQGKDTQYF.

This clone has only a few counts. Gene names refer to mouse genes. CDR3 DNA (partial): TGTGCCAGCAGTTTCGACTGGGGGTTTGCAGAAACGCTGTAT. Its translation: CASSFDWGFAETLY. The entire CDR3 protein is CASSFDWGFAETLYF. The V call is TRBV14, the J call TRBJ2-3; 9 bases are a match to TRBD2. The sequence runs out 1 residue before the end of the CDR3; the remainder is reconstructed from the germline J gene. CDR1 and CDR2 from the germline V gene are SGHDT and FRDEAV. The length of the CDR3 is 15 residues. V lost 1 base and J lost 2; bases outside the gene matches: 2.

In the case of this clone: The gene names given are mouse names. Sequencing ends 1 residue short of the CDR3 end; the germline J gene provides the rest. The chain uses TRBV24 and TRBJ2-2, with a weak D call TRBD1 (5 bases). Trimming shortened V by 9 bases and J by 2 bases, and 10 bases separated the two germline ends. Germline CDR1 KGHTA, CDR2 FRNEEI. This CDR3 region has 13 residues. The CDR3 DNA, read in part, is TGTGCCAGGTCGGCAGGGAACACCGGGCAGCTCTAC. It encodes CARSAGNTGQLY. The CDR3 as a whole reads CARSAGNTGQLYF.

A note on this clone: Gene names refer to mouse genes. The CDR3 is cut off 1 residue early in the read; its end comes from the germline J gene. The rearrangement links TRBV13-2 to TRBJ2-5, with D perhaps matching TRBD1 (6 bases). This CDR3 region has 14 residues. CDR1 and CDR2 from the germline V gene are NNHNN and SYGAGS (reference sequence). V was trimmed by 2 bases and J by 3 bases, leaving 10 bases between them. CDR3 DNA (partial): TGTGCCAGCGGTGAACCGGGACATCAAGACACCCAGTAC. Encoded protein: CASGEPGHQDTQY. The full CDR3 reads CASGEPGHQDTQYF.

As regards this clone: Genes here carry mouse names. The read is 1 residue too short to cover the CDR3 end, so that end is filled in from the germline J gene. The chain uses TRBV20 and TRBJ2-5; a possible D gene is TRBD1 (6 bases). The CDR3 is made up of 13 amino acids. V lost 6 bases to trimming and J lost 2 bases, with 12 bases between them. Germline V CDR1 and CDR2: GFQATS, STVNSAI. The part of the CDR3 DNA that was read is TGTGGTGCCCTACAGGGTAGCCAAGACACCCAGTAC. Translating gives CGALQGSQDTQY. The full CDR3 sequence reads CGALQGSQDTQYF.

Concerning this clone itself: Gene names denote mouse genes. The CDR3 end falls 1 residue outside the read, so it is completed with the germline J gene. The genes are TRBV4 and TRBJ2-3, with 12 bases fitting TRBD2. Per the germline V gene, CDR1 is LGHDT and CDR2 is YNNKQL (reference sequence). This CDR3 region has 16 residues. Trimming took 6 bases from V and 2 from J; bases not matched to a gene: 6. Here the CDR3 reads CASRQGTGGPAETLYF. The CDR3 bases that were read are TGTGCCAGCAGGCAGGGGACTGGGGGGCCTGCAGAAACGCTGTAT.

Notes on this clone: Genes here carry mouse names. The read is 1 residue too short to cover the CDR3 end, so that end is filled in from the germline J gene. This rearrangement joins TRBV1 to TRBJ2-5; D is ambiguous. The CDR3 sequence is 14 residues long. Per the germline V gene, CDR1 is NSQYPW and CDR2 is LRSPGD (reference sequence). V was trimmed by 1 base and J by 0 bases, leaving 5 bases between them. The CDR3 is CTCSAGNNQDTQYF. Partial CDR3 DNA: TGCACCTGCAGTGCAGGGAATAACCAAGACACCCAGTAC.

As to this clone: The gene names given are mouse names. The sequenced fragment ends 1 residue before the CDR3 boundary, so the rest is inferred from the germline J gene. The chain couples TRBV31 to TRBJ1-1; perhaps TRBD1 as D (6 bases). The CDR3 runs 12 residues. Germline assignment: CDR1 GKSSPN and CDR2 SITVG. V was cut by 3 bases and J by 1 base, with 6 bases left in between. The CDR3 sequence is CAWRQGNTEVFF. CDR3 bases read: TGTGCCTGGAGACAGGGAAACACAGAAGTCTTC.

In regard to this clone: Mouse germline and gene names are used. The CDR3 end is not reached by the read, which stops 1 residue before it; the germline J gene fills it in. The chain has TRBV31 and TRBJ2-4; 9 bases align to TRBD2. CDR3 length: 14 residues. CDR1 is GKSSPN, CDR2 SITVG, per germline. Trimming at V came to 3 bases and at J to 7 bases, leaving 8 bases not matched to a gene. The DNA read from the CDR3 is TGTGCCTGGAGCCCCGACTGGGGGAGGGACACCTTGTAC. It encodes CAWSPDWGRDTLY. The complete CDR3 sequence is CAWSPDWGRDTLYF.

As to this clone: These gene names are mouse names. Coverage ceases 1 residue before the CDR3 finishes, and the germline J gene fills in the end. The gene calls are TRBV13-3 and TRBJ2-3; no clear D gene. Trimming took 4 bases from V and 0 from J, leaving 9 bases between them. The CDR3 is 14 amino acids. Germline-derived CDR1 and CDR2 are NNHDY and SYVADS. The sequenced CDR3 bases are TGTGCCAGCAGTAAGAAAAATAGTGCAGAAACGCTGTAT. Protein: CASSKKNSAETLY. The entire CDR3 protein reads CASSKKNSAETLYF.

Regarding this clone: The genes and germline here are from mouse. The read gets to within 1 residue of the CDR3 end, and the germline J gene fills in the rest. Other nucleotide sequences from this sample produce the same CDR3. The chain recombines TRBV5 with TRBJ2-4; 11 nucleotides line up with TRBD2. This CDR3 has 16 amino acids. The junction had 0 bases not matched to a gene; V was cut back by 1 base and J by 0 bases. CDR1 is LGHNA and CDR2 is YNLKQL in the germline V gene (reference sequence). CDR3: CASSQGTGGSQNTLYF. CDR3 DNA, as far as it was read: TGTGCCAGCAGCCAAGGGACTGGGGGGAGTCAAAACACCTTGTAC.

The table lists this clone with a few counts. All gene names here are mouse names. From the germline J gene comes the end of the CDR3, since the read stops 1 residue before it. The chain joins TRBV4 to TRBJ2-7, with TRBD2 matching 11 bases. The length of the CDR3 is 14 residues. Germline-derived CDR1 and CDR2 are LGHDT and YNNKQL (reference sequence). The V segment lost 4 bases and the J segment 4 bases; nucleotides outside the gene matches: 3. The CDR3 spells CASSSRDWGYEQYF. CDR3 DNA, as far as it was read: TGTGCCAGCAGCTCCCGGGACTGGGGGTATGAACAGTAC.

A remark on this clone: Germline and genes here are mouse. CDR3 loop: CASSQDRQDTQYF. CDR3 bases read: TGTGCCAGCAGCCAAGACAGGCAAGACACCCAGTAC. The V gene is TRBV2, the J gene TRBJ2-5; D unclear. With the read ending 1 residue before the CDR3 end, the germline J gene is used to fill in that end. The CDR3 is 13 residues long. Trimming cost V 0 bases and J 3 bases, with 4 bases left between them. Germline values: CDR1 LGHNA, CDR2 YSYQKL.

As to this clone: Gene names and germline refer to mouse. The read ends 1 residue early relative to the CDR3; the germline J gene fills the gap. This sequence joins TRBV3 and TRBJ1-2; D possibly corresponds to TRBD1 (6 bases). Trimming removed 5 bases from V and 3 bases from J, with 13 bases in between. Germline values: CDR1 SNHLY, CDR2 FYNGKV (reference sequence). The CDR3 extends over 14 amino acids. This CDR3 reads CASSLTGRDSDYTF. CDR3 DNA, as far as it was read: TGTGCCAGCAGCCTAACAGGGAGAGACTCCGACTACACC.

Turning to this clone: All gene names here are mouse names. CDR3 DNA, as far as it was read: TGTGGTGCTAGGGCCGGGACAACCAACGAAAGATTATTT. Protein: CGARAGTTNERLF. The full CDR3 reads CGARAGTTNERLFF. V gene TRBV20 combines with J gene TRBJ1-4; the D gene is possibly TRBD1 (6 bases). The read finishes 1 residue shy of the CDR3 end, and the germline J gene is used to complete it. CDR1 and CDR2 (germline): GFQATS, STVNSAI. The V end was cut by 1 base, the J end by 3 bases, with 9 bases between. The CDR3 consists of 14 residues.